These 32 T cell receptor beta chains came from one sample sequenced in a study of cytomegalovirus exposure and HLA in healthy donors. The PCR used 60 Vbeta and 13 Jbeta primers. The protocol was immunoSEQ multiplex PCR, while the TCRdb copy is restricted to in-frame clones and leaves out a portion. The table shows 200,000 to 250,000 clones, with under 80% occurring only once. The material sequenced was PBMCs. Every receptor here comes from a woman younger than 45 in good health and CMV-seronegative.

This rearrangement joins TRBV30 to TRBJ1-5; D is possibly TRBD1 (5 bases). The V end lost 4 bases, the J end lost 5 bases, and 12 bases lay between the germline ends. Per the germline V gene, CDR1 is GTSNPN and CDR2 is SVGIG (reference sequence). The CDR3 is made up of 13 amino acids. The DNA of the CDR3 is TGTGCCTGGAATTCTGGGGGGGATCAGCCCCAGCATTTT. It specifies CAWNSGGDQPQHF.

The gene calls are TRBV5-1 and TRBJ2-1; the match to TRBD2 covers 13 bases. V shed 4 bases and J 9 bases; nucleotides not matched to a gene: 10. The CDR3 is 16 residues long. Germline CDR1 reads SGHRS; CDR2 reads YFSETQ. This chain's CDR3 is CASSSTSGRAPIEQFF. The CDR3 coding sequence is TGCGCCAGCAGCAGTACTAGCGGGAGGGCCCCCATTGAGCAGTTCTTC.

The rearrangement joins TRBV6-5 to TRBJ1-1; D possibly corresponds to TRBD1 (5 bases). The germline gives CDR1 MNHEY, CDR2 SVGAGI. Trimming shortened V by 6 bases and J by 3 bases, and 17 bases separated the two germline ends. The CDR3 sequence is 15 residues long. The CDR3 bases are TGTGCCAGCAGGGACCCCGGACAAGAGTACACTGAAGCTTTCTTT. This sequence encodes CASRDPGQEYTEAFF.

This clone was detected only once. J is TRBJ2-2 and V is TRBV4-1; a weak D match, TRBD2 (7 bases). This CDR3 has 16 amino acids. Trimming took off 4 bases at V and 5 bases at J, with 17 bases between the two ends. Per germline, CDR1 MGHRA and CDR2 YSYEKL. CDR3 loop: CASSPFSRGGTGELFF. As DNA, the CDR3 is TGCGCCAGCAGCCCTTTCTCGAGGGGGGGGACCGGGGAGCTGTTTTTT.

This rearrangement joins TRBV6-1 to TRBJ1-2; a possible D gene is TRBD1 (5 bases). There are 12 residues in the CDR3. CDR1 is MNHNS and CDR2 is SASEGT in the germline V gene. The germline V and J ends were trimmed by 3 bases and 7 bases, with 9 bases remaining between them. The CDR3 DNA reads TGTGCCAGCAGTGACGGGACTCTTGGCTACACCTTC. Translated, it gives CASSDGTLGYTF.

The rearrangement joins TRBV30 to TRBJ2-7; no firm D call. CDR3 length: 12 residues. The germline gives CDR1 GTSNPN, CDR2 SVGIG (reference sequence). The ends were cut back, 3 bases at V and 6 bases at J, with 12 bases in the middle. Written as DNA, the CDR3 is TGTGCCTGGAGCTACCTCACGCTCGAGCAGTACTTC. It translates to CAWSYLTLEQYF.

The V and J genes are TRBV6-5 and TRBJ1-1, with D perhaps matching TRBD1 (5 bases). CDR1 and CDR2 from the germline V gene are MNHEY and SVGAGI. The CDR3 extends over 13 amino acids. V lost 6 bases and J 1 base, leaving 9 bases between the germline ends. Here the CDR3 DNA reads TGTGCCAGCAGGGGACTGAAGAACACTGAAGCTTTCTTT. Translation: CASRGLKNTEAFF.

This chain connects TRBV7-9 to TRBJ1-2; 7 bases line up with TRBD1. This CDR3 region has 9 residues. Germline CDR1 SEHNR, CDR2 FQNEAQ (reference sequence). The CDR3, as DNA: TGTTCCGTACGACAGGGTGCGACCTTC. Encoded protein: CSVRQGATF.

V gene TRBV6-6 combines with J gene TRBJ1-1; D is undetermined. V was shortened by 8 bases and J by 7 bases, with 14 bases between the two germline ends. CDR3 length equals 12 residues. The germline gives CDR1 MNHNY, CDR2 SVGAGI (reference sequence). The chain's CDR3 is CASGLRELEAFF. DNA for the CDR3: TGTGCCAGCGGGTTGAGGGAGCTTGAAGCTTTCTTT.

This clone came up a few times. The chain joins TRBV21-1 to TRBJ1-1. TRBV21-1 corresponds to a pseudogene. CDR3 length: 14 residues. CDR3 nucleotide sequence: TGTGCCAGCAGCAAGGGAGGAGTCGACACTGAAGCTTTCTTT. It codes for CASSKGGVDTEAFF.

This chain joins TRBV10-3 and TRBJ1-6; 9 bases line up with TRBD1. There are 15 residues in the CDR3. CDR1 is ENHRY, CDR2 SYGVKD, per germline. The V and J ends lost 3 bases and 9 bases, in that order; junction bases with no gene match: 6. Here the CDR3 DNA reads TGTGCCATCAGTGAAGGGGACAGGGCCCTTTCACCCCTCCACTTT. Protein sequence: CAISEGDRALSPLHF.

The rearrangement joins TRBV2 to TRBJ1-2, with TRBD1 matching 7 bases. Trimming cost V 5 bases and J 3 bases; bases outside gene matches: 9. Germline lookup yields CDR1 SNHLY and CDR2 FYNNEI. This CDR3 spans 15 amino acids. As DNA, the CDR3 is TGTGCCAGCAGTTCCGGGACAGATTACGACTATGGCTACACCTTC. As protein: CASSSGTDYDYGYTF. Full variable domain (outside the CDR3, taken from reference TRBV2 and TRBJ1-2): EPEVTQTPSHQVTQMGQEVILRCVPISNHLYFYWYRQILGQKVEFLVSFYNNEISEKSEIFDDQFSVERPDGSNFTLKIRSTKLEDSAMYFCASSSGTDYDYGYTFGSGTRLTVV.

The V and J genes are TRBV6-5 and TRBJ1-2; D is possibly TRBD1 (5 bases). The V gene's germline CDR1 is MNHEY and CDR2 SVGAGI. Trimming stripped 11 bases from V and 0 bases from J, with 19 bases between. This CDR3 has 15 amino acids. CDR3 protein: CAVLVWGLSNYGYTF. In nucleotides, the CDR3 is TGTGCCGTCCTTGTGTGGGGCCTCTCTAACTATGGCTACACCTTC.

This clone showed up just a few times. Sequence at one end of the junction differs from germline and may be a read error. This sequence joins TRBV30 and TRBJ2-2; D is unclear. The J call may not be correct, given that the DNA end is closer to TRBJ1-1. The CDR3 is made up of 13 amino acids. Germline loops: CDR1 GTSNPN, CDR2 SVGIG (reference sequence). CDR3 loop: CAGSFGVNTEAFF. CDR3 DNA sequence: TGTGCCGGGAGTTTCGGGGTGAACACTGAAGCTTTCTTT.

The chain couples TRBV7-3 to TRBJ1-1; 12 bases agree with TRBD1. The CDR3 is 14 residues long. CDR1 and CDR2 (germline): SGHTA, FQGTGA. V lost 3 bases, J lost 6 bases, and 2 bases stayed unmatched. CDR3 sequence (DNA): TGTGCCAGCAGCTTGGGACAGGGGGCGCCTGAAGCTTTCTTT. Translating it yields CASSLGQGAPEAFF.

The chain employs TRBV6-6 and TRBJ2-2; D remains ambiguous. Trimming cost V 2 bases and J 1 base, with 5 bases left between them. The CDR3 is 14 amino acids. Germline values: CDR1 MNHNY, CDR2 SVGAGI (reference sequence). CDR3 amino acids: CASSYQVNTGELFF. In nucleotides, the CDR3 is TGTGCCAGCAGTTACCAGGTGAACACCGGGGAGCTGTTTTTT.

This clone was counted only a few times. The V and J genes are TRBV6-1 and TRBJ1-1; 7 bases are a match to TRBD1. CDR3 length: 15 residues. The V segment lost 6 bases and the J segment 5 bases; nucleotides outside the gene matches: 12. In germline, CDR1 is MNHNS, CDR2 SASEGT. The CDR3 DNA is TGTGCCAGCAGCGAGGAGACAGGGAGTTATACTGAAGCTTTCTTT. This gives the protein CASSEETGSYTEAFF.

CDR3 nucleotides: TGTGCCAGCAGCTTGGGTACCGGGACAGAACTCTCACCCCTCCACTTT. Amino acids: CASSLGTGTELSPLHF. The chain uses TRBV5-6 and TRBJ1-6; 7 bases agree with TRBD1. Germline loops: CDR1 SGHDT, CDR2 YYEEEE. CDR3 length equals 16 residues. The V and J ends lost 0 bases and 10 bases, in that order; junction bases with no gene match: 10.

This clone was observed a single time. CDR3 sequence (DNA): TGTGCCAGTAGGGACGACAGGGGGCAAAATCAGCCCCAGCATTTT. Translating it yields CASRDDRGQNQPQHF. The chain employs TRBV19 and TRBJ1-5; the match to TRBD1 covers 10 bases. The germline CDR1 and CDR2 sequences are LNHDA and SQIVND (reference sequence). The CDR3 length is 15 residues. The junction had 6 bases not matched to a gene; V was cut back by 6 bases and J by 4 bases.

The chain links TRBV6-1 to TRBJ1-2; the match to TRBD1 covers 8 bases. The V gene's germline CDR1 is MNHNS and CDR2 SASEGT. CDR3 length: 13 amino acids. The V gene end was trimmed by 7 bases and the J gene end by 1 base; junction bases not matched to a gene: 2. CDR3 protein: CASKQGVNYGYTF. The CDR3 nucleotides read TGTGCCAGCAAACAGGGGGTTAACTATGGCTACACCTTC.

The chain links TRBV7-9 to TRBJ1-5, with 8 bases lining up with TRBD1. Germline loops: CDR1 SEHNR, CDR2 FQNEAQ (reference sequence). The CDR3 totals 15 residues. V was clipped by 3 bases and J by 4 bases; unmatched bases: 5. CDR3 in amino acids: CASSLGDRMNQPQHF. Written as DNA, the CDR3 is TGTGCCAGCAGCTTGGGGGACAGGATGAATCAGCCCCAGCATTTT.

The chain is built from TRBV9 and TRBJ2-3; 10 bases map to TRBD1. The CDR3 consists of 16 residues. J was trimmed by 2 bases and V by 3 bases; bases with no gene match: 6. Germline V gene data show CDR1 as SGDLS and CDR2 as YYNGEE. In nucleotides, the CDR3 is TGTGCCAGCAGCGACTCCGGGACAGGGGTCACAGATACGCAGTATTTT. This gives the protein CASSDSGTGVTDTQYF.

Worth noting for this clone: One end of the junction does not line up with germline, which may come from a read error. The J gene is TRBJ2-2, the V gene TRBV19, with D possibly matching TRBD2 (6 bases). This CDR3 spans 14 amino acids. Per the germline V gene, CDR1 is LNHDA and CDR2 is SQIVND (reference sequence). CDR3 DNA sequence: TGTGCCAGTAGTATACTAGCGAATACCGGGGAGCTGTTTTTT. This sequence encodes CASSILANTGELFF.

This clone was observed a single time. The chain carries TRBV2 and TRBJ2-7; 7 bases agree with TRBD2. CDR1 and CDR2 (germline): SNHLY, FYNNEI. With 4 bases clipped from V and 2 bases from J, the junction kept 8 bases outside the gene matches. The CDR3 totals 15 residues. CDR3 DNA sequence: TGTGCCAGCAGTGGGACTAGTAATTGGGCCTACGAGCAGTACTTC. This translates into CASSGTSNWAYEQYF.

CDR3 nucleotide sequence: TGCGCCAGTGTAGCGGGGAGTCCCCAAGAGACCCAGTACTTC. Its translation is CASVAGSPQETQYF. The gene calls are TRBV5-1 and TRBJ2-5; 8 positions agree with TRBD2. The V gene's germline CDR1 is SGHRS and CDR2 YFSETQ. Losses at the gene ends were 8 bases for V and 1 base for J; bases not matched to a gene: 7. The length of the CDR3 is 14 residues.

A remark on this clone: One end of the junction does not line up with germline, which may come from a read error. Other DNA sequences in the same sample also yield this CDR3. The V and J genes are TRBV7-7 and TRBJ2-1; 9 bases line up with TRBD2. This CDR3 has 14 amino acids. Germline CDR1 SSHAT, CDR2 FNYEAQ (reference sequence). DNA of the CDR3: TGTGCTAGCAGCTGGGCTAGCGGGGACAATGAGCAGTTCTTC. As protein: CASSWASGDNEQFF.

V gene TRBV9 combines with J gene TRBJ1-2; no definite D call. Germline V lookup: CDR1 SGDLS, CDR2 YYNGEE. V was trimmed by 5 bases and J by 4 bases, leaving 6 bases between them. This CDR3 contains 11 residues. The CDR3 here is CASRGLYGYTF. As DNA, the CDR3 is TGTGCCAGCAGGGGCCTCTATGGCTACACCTTC. The entire variable domain, with the rest obtained from reference TRBV9 and TRBJ1-2, is as follows: DSGVTQTPKHLITATGQRVTLRCSPRSGDLSVYWYQQSLDQGLQFLIQYYNGEERAKGNILERFSAQQFPDLHSELNLSSLELGDSALYFCASRGLYGYTFGSGTRLTVV.

The chain joins TRBV2 to TRBJ1-6; a weak D match, TRBD1 (5 bases). This CDR3 spans 14 amino acids. V was shortened by 3 bases and J by 9 bases, with 12 bases between the two germline ends. In germline, CDR1 is SNHLY, CDR2 FYNNEI. The CDR3 bases are TGTGCCAGCAGTGATCAGGCAGGGTCTTCACCCCTCCACTTT. This gives the protein CASSDQAGSSPLHF.

J is TRBJ1-4 and V is TRBV30; D remains unclear. CDR3 size: 14 residues. V shed 0 bases and J shed 2 bases, with 7 bases lying between them. The germline V gene encodes CDR1 GTSNPN and CDR2 SVGIG (reference sequence). The CDR3 coding sequence is TGTGCCTGGAGTGTATCCATGACTAATGAAAAACTGTTTTTT. Residues: CAWSVSMTNEKLFF.

CDR3 DNA: TGTGCCAGCAGTGAAGTCGGAGATTCCTACGAGCAGTACTTC. Its translation is CASSEVGDSYEQYF. This sequence joins TRBV6-5 and TRBJ2-7; D is ambiguous. V shed 5 bases and J shed 1 base, with 12 bases lying between them. There are 14 residues in the CDR3. Germline V gene lookup returns CDR1 MNHEY and CDR2 SVGAGI.

The chain has TRBV4-2 and TRBJ2-2; D might be TRBD2 (7 bases). Germline CDR1 is LGHNA and CDR2 is YNFKEQ. This CDR3 is 18 amino acids long. Deletions cut 1 base from V and 5 bases from J, with 20 bases between. Here the CDR3 DNA reads TGTGCCAGCAGCCAAGTGGGGGGGGTGAGGGGGGGAACCGGGGAGCTGTTTTTT. This sequence encodes CASSQVGGVRGGTGELFF.

V gene TRBV11-2 combines with J gene TRBJ1-4; D is possibly TRBD1 (5 bases). Germline V gene data show CDR1 as SGHAT and CDR2 as FQNNGV. V gave up 5 bases and J gave up 8 bases, with 21 bases separating them. The CDR3 length is 16 residues. Here the CDR3 reads CASSARGAAAGEKLFF. The CDR3 DNA sequence: TGTGCCAGCAGCGCCCGAGGGGCAGCCGCGGGAGAAAAACTGTTTTTT.